These T cell receptor beta chains were read from a single sample in a study of cytomegalovirus exposure and HLA in healthy donors. The repertoire was sequenced with immunoSEQ multiplex PCR; TCRdb's copy has only in-frame clones and lacks some. The top ten hold 3% to 4% of the sample, which has approximately 140,000 clones, 79% seen once. Sequencing used PBMCs. Every receptor here comes from a female donor in good health and CMV-seronegative. CDR3s leave out the opening cysteine and the closing phenylalanine or tryptophan. Size tells how often a clone was seen (once, few, many) or the class of an expanded clone, and some rows leave it out.

>.|TRBJ1-3|TRBV18
ASSPRGQAGLSGNTIY
>.|TRBJ2-7|TRBV5-1
ASSLEVSAPYEQY
>.|TRBJ1-2|TRBV4-3
ASSQDQGGYGYT
>.|TRBJ2-3|TRBV4-1
ASSQDWTQGITDTQY
>.|TRBJ2-7|TRBV11-3
ASSRRGGSLSYEQY
>.|TRBJ2-5|TRBV5-4
ASSLGELETQY
>.|TRBJ1-1|TRBV27
ASSFSVNTEAF
>.|TRBJ1-4|TRBV9
ASSPYSFNEKLF
>few|TRBJ2-1|TRBV5-1
ASSSLGFEQF
>.|TRBJ2-2|TRBV7-8
ASSAGLAIGELF
>.|TRBJ1-5|TRBV28
ASGWGSGNQPQH
>.|TRBJ2-1|TRBV5-1
ASTPGGNEQF
>.|TRBJ2-3|TRBV6-1
ASSDRGQGFVTDTQY
>few|TRBJ2-7|TRBV6-5
ASSSSGRNHEQY
>.|TRBJ1-2|TRBV4-3
ASSQERTAASGYGYT
>.|TRBJ2-7|TRBV5-1
ASSLVPSGSYEQY
>.|TRBJ1-1|TRBV19
ASTTGTGGGNTEAF
>.|TRBJ2-3|TRBV7-9
ASSSGGRADTQY
>.|.|TRBV5-1
ASSLGTGGTYEQY
>once|TRBJ2-7|TRBV10-3
AFTKGVGYEQY
>.|TRBJ2-3|TRBV25-1
ASSPPSGPESSTDTQY
>.|TRBJ2-7|TRBV6-5
ASSYSGGTDEQY
>.|TRBJ1-2|TRBV27
ASSLTGGGGYT
>.|TRBJ2-5|TRBV5-4
ASSPGGGLGETQY
>.|TRBJ2-5|TRBV19
ASQGRGTAQETQY
>once|TRBJ1-2|TRBV7-9
ASSNPDRVGDGYT
>few|TRBJ1-2|TRBV5-1
ASSSSTGIKYGYT
>.|TRBJ1-2|TRBV19
ASADRGIYGYT
>.|TRBJ2-7|TRBV10-1
ASHRTGDNPYEQY
>.|TRBJ1-1|TRBV11-2
ASSLDGGGYTEAF
>few|TRBJ2-2|TRBV10-3
ASGAGGDSNTGELF
>.|TRBJ2-3|TRBV12-2
ASRSLAGAPRWARTQY
>few|TRBJ2-7|TRBV29-1
SVVRAGSIGQY
>few|TRBJ2-1|TRBV15
ATSRLFSGLSYNEQF
>few|TRBJ2-7|TRBV6-5
ASMLQGAREQY
>.|TRBJ2-5|TRBV9
ASSVSSGGTETQY
>few|TRBJ2-3|TRBV5-4
ASSPGTSGNTQY
>.|TRBJ1-1|TRBV11-2
ASSLGRPKQAF
>.|TRBJ1-2|TRBV2
ASSVRGPSEGYT
>many|TRBJ1-1|TRBV5-1
ASSLAQTNTEAF
>.|TRBJ2-2|TRBV11-3
ASSPQGATGELF
>.|TRBJ2-3|TRBV7-9
AESWTGSTDTQY
>.|TRBJ2-5|TRBV7-3
ASSLWAEGGKTQY
>once|TRBJ1-2|TRBV13
ASSFNRDYGYT
>.|TRBJ1-4|TRBV7-9
ASSLYNRGYEKLF
>.|TRBJ2-7|TRBV20-1
SAPTGRSQY
>few|TRBJ1-1|TRBV28
ASSPRIAEAF
>once|TRBJ2-4|TRBV28
ASSLRGQGYLLIQY
>.|TRBJ1-1|TRBV28
ATGDRANTEAF
>.|TRBJ1-1|TRBV6-5
ASGTSGGSSTEAF
>.|TRBJ2-7|TRBV7-6
ASSLQGASREQY
>.|TRBJ2-7|TRBV29-1
SVAGLAGGGVEQY
>.|TRBJ2-7|TRBV5-1
ASSLGTSEQY
>.|TRBJ1-5|TRBV19
ASSSPSGVSNQPQH
>.|TRBJ1-6|TRBV7-8
ASSLVRSDSPKGTLH